This T cell receptor (beta chain) was recorded in a study of T cells in Graves' hyperthyroidism and ophthalmopathy. Points from the study as a whole: Blood also held most thyroid clonotypes expanded beyond 0.001.

CDR3 length: 16 amino acids. Trimming pared 0 bases from V and 1 base from J, leaving 10 bases between. Germline lookup yields CDR1 ENHRY and CDR2 SYGVKD. This clonotype was seen a handful of times. The antigen is undetermined. TCR beta CDR3 regions were amplified from RNA. A first-round RT-PCR of the TCR CDR3 used the HTBI primer set. A single record per CDR3 protein comes from TCRdb applying MiXCR to the multiplex PCR reads. Among over 500,000 distinct CDR3 sequences listed, more than 15% were seen once. Reasons for excluding patients were uncontrolled infection, other autoimmune disease, pregnancy or lactation.

The sequenced sample consisted of blood. This chain connects TRBV10-3 to TRBJ2-4; unclear D gene. This TCR was sampled from a young woman with Graves' ophthalmopathy. The CDR3 here is CAISESSGVAKNIQYF. CDR3 in DNA: TGTGCCATCAGTGAGTCTAGTGGGGTCGCCAAAAACATTCAGTACTTC.